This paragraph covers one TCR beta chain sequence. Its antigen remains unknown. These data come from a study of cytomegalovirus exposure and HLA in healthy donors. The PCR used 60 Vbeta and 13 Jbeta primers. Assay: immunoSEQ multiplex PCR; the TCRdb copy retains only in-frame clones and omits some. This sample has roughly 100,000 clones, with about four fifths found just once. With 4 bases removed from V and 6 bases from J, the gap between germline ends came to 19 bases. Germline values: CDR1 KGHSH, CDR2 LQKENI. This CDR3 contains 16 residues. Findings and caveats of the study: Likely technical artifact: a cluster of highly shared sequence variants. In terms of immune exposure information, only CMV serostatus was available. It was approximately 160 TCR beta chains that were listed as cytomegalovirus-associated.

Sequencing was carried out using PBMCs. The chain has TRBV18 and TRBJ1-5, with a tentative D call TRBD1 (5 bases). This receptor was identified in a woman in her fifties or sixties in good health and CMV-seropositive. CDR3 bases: TGTGCCAGCTCACTTCTGGGAGGCCGGGACTCTCAGCCCCAGCATTTT. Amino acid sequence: CASSLLGGRDSQPQHF.